The rows below give T cell receptor beta chains drawn from one sample of a study of shared clonotypes between healthy human individuals. Repertoires were generated with immunoSEQ multiplex PCR, while TCRdb's copy carries only in-frame clones and drops some. The table lists about 2.1 million clones, more than 85% of them singletons. Source material: naive CD8+ T cells from PBMCs. The source is a man aged 18 to 35 in good health. Some clones in this sample may be carry-over from other donors' samples. Both conserved end residues are part of each CDR3. The D gene is left open where the match is weak. Clone size is stated in some rows and not others, as once, few, many or a class when expanded.

NA	TRBV7-9	NA	TRBJ2-7	TGTGTCAGCAGCTCCTGGGACACCACCTACGAGCAGTACTTC	CVSSSWDTTYEQYF
NA	TRBV5-6	TRBD1	TRBJ2-1	TGTGCCAGCAGCTTAGGGACAGGGTACTACAATGAGCAGTTCTTC	CASSLGTGYYNEQFF
NA	TRBV7-8	NA	TRBJ2-7	TGTGCCAGCAGCTTCGCCGACTACGAGCAGTACTTC	CASSFADYEQYF
NA	TRBV7-9	TRBD2	TRBJ2-1	TGTGCCAGCAGCCCCGCCGGGGGGGGCCCTTACAATGAGCAGTTCTTC	CASSPAGGGPYNEQFF
NA	TRBV9	NA	TRBJ1-3	TGTGCCAGCAGCCCCCATGGGGACACCTTTCTCTCTGGAAACACCATATATTTT	CASSPHGDTFLSGNTIYF
NA	TRBV7-9	NA	TRBJ2-4	TGTGCCAGCACTCAATGGAGGGAAAACATTCAGTACTTC	CASTQWRENIQYF
once	TRBV28	NA	TRBJ2-7	TGTGCCAGCAGTCCCACAGGGACCTCCTACGAGCAGTACTTC	CASSPTGTSYEQYF
NA	TRBV29-1	NA	TRBJ1-4	TGCAGCGTTGAAGATTATATATCTCCGGGGTATTCGGGTGAAAAACTGTTTTTT	CSVEDYISPGYSGEKLFF
NA	TRBV6-1	TRBD2	TRBJ2-7	TGTGCCAGCAGTGAAACTAGCGGGAGGGCCTGGGAGCAGTACTTC	CASSETSGRAWEQYF
once	TRBV7-2	TRBD2	TRBJ2-3	TGTGCCAGCAGCTTAATGGGGGAGGGCCTTTTAATCTCAGATACGCAGTATTTT	CASSLMGEGLLISDTQYF
NA	TRBV27	NA	TRBJ2-2	TGTGCCAGCAGTCCACGACAACAGGGAACCGGGGAGCTGTTTTTT	CASSPRQQGTGELFF
NA	TRBV5-1	NA	TRBJ2-7	TGCGCCAGCAGCTTGGTGGCAGGGCGGTCCTACGAGCAGTACTTC	CASSLVAGRSYEQYF
NA	TRBV5-1	NA	TRBJ2-1	TGCGCCAGCAGCAGAAACTACAATGAGCAGTTCTTC	CASSRNYNEQFF
NA	TRBV9	NA	TRBJ2-1	TGTGCCAGCAGCGTAGGGGCTATTGAGCAGTTCTTC	CASSVGAIEQFF
NA	TRBV7-9	TRBD1	TRBJ1-1	TGTGCCAGCAGACGATACAACAGGGGGACTGAAGCTTTCTTT	CASRRYNRGTEAFF
NA	TRBV5-6	TRBD1	TRBJ2-1	TGTGCCAGCAAACCAGGGGGCAACGTTCGGCCCAATGAGCAGTTCTTC	CASKPGGNVRPNEQFF
NA	TRBV9	NA	TRBJ1-2	TGTGCCAGCAGCGTAGGGGATTCGGGTAGCTATGGCTACACCTTC	CASSVGDSGSYGYTF
NA	TRBV9	TRBD1	TRBJ2-7	TGTGCCAGCAGCGTAGCTGGGACAGGGGGCGAGCAGTACTTC	CASSVAGTGGEQYF
NA	TRBV7-3	NA	TRBJ2-3	TGTGCCAGCAGCTCCGCGATGGGGGTCACAGATACGCAGTATTTT	CASSSAMGVTDTQYF
NA	TRBV6-6	NA	TRBJ2-7	TGTGCCAGCAGTGACAGCTCCTACGAGCAGTACTTC	CASSDSSYEQYF
NA	TRBV5-6	NA	TRBJ2-4	TGTGCCAGCAGCCTGGGCAGGGTGGAGGCCAAAAACATTCAGTACTTC	CASSLGRVEAKNIQYF
NA	TRBV4-1	TRBD1	TRBJ2-5	TGCGCCAGCAGCCAGATCGGACAGGGCCAAGAGACCCAGTACTTC	CASSQIGQGQETQYF
NA	TRBV7-9	NA	TRBJ2-4	TGTGCCAGCAGCCTCAGGGACCAGGGAAACATTCAGTACTTC	CASSLRDQGNIQYF
NA	TRBV4-1	NA	TRBJ2-7	TGCGCCAGCAGCCCCGAACCGGACGGGGCCTACGAGCAGTACTTC	CASSPEPDGAYEQYF
NA	TRBV10-3	TRBD2	TRBJ2-3	TGTGCCACACTAACGCGGGAGGGCCGGGACACAGATACGCAGTATTTT	CATLTREGRDTDTQYF
NA	TRBV6-5	NA	TRBJ2-3	TGTGCCAGCAGTTGGGGAGAGCGGGCAGATACGCAGTATTTT	CASSWGERADTQYF
NA	TRBV28	NA	TRBJ2-2	TGTGCCAGCAGTTTAGGGATCCCCGGCTCGGACAGCCCCACGAACACCGGGGAGCTGTTTTTT	CASSLGIPGSDSPTNTGELFF
NA	TRBV29-1	TRBD2	TRBJ2-7	TGCAGCGCAAACGGGGCCGGGAGGATCTACGAGCAGTACTTC	CSANGAGRIYEQYF
NA	TRBV9	NA	TRBJ2-2	TGTGCCAGCAGCGCCGACACCGGGGAGCTGTTTTTT	CASSADTGELFF